The 30 T cell receptor beta chains listed next were all sequenced from one sample in a study of T cell responses to AZD1222 COVID-19 vaccine. TCRdb keeps only in-frame clones here, not all; method: immunoSEQ multiplex PCR. The sample holds around 180,000 clones, 90% seen once. The sequences come from peripheral blood, collected on day 0 of AZD1222 vaccination. Receptors were obtained from an adult in good health.

The chain has TRBV27 and TRBJ2-2; the match to TRBD2 covers 12 bases. V was pared by 2 bases and J by 7 bases, with 2 bases of the junction left unmatched. This CDR3 is 15 amino acids long. In germline, CDR1 is MNHEY, CDR2 SMNVEV (reference sequence). CDR3 amino acids: CASSLLAGGIGELFF. CDR3 in DNA: TGTGCCAGCAGTTTACTAGCGGGGGGGATCGGGGAGCTGTTTTTT.

The genes are TRBV29-1 and TRBJ2-5, with 7 bases that match TRBD1. The V and J ends lost 7 bases and 1 base, in that order; junction bases with no gene match: 9. The CDR3 is 14 amino acids. CDR1 SQVTM and CDR2 ANQGSEA come from the germline V gene. Here the CDR3 DNA reads TGCAGCGCCTCTCTCTGGGACAGCCAAGAGACCCAGTACTTC. Amino acid sequence: CSASLWDSQETQYF.

The rearrangement uses TRBV3-1 (or the pseudogene TRBV3-2) and TRBJ1-1; 7 positions match TRBD1. From germline, CDR1 is LGHDT and CDR2 YNNKEL (reference sequence). The J segment lost 8 bases and the V segment lost 3 bases, leaving 6 bases of the junction unmatched. This CDR3 comprises 13 residues. The CDR3 DNA reads TGTGCCAGCAGCCATCGACAGGGTGCGGAAGCTTTCTTT. It codes for CASSHRQGAEAFF.

J is TRBJ2-7 and V is TRBV30; a possible D gene is TRBD2 (5 bases). This CDR3 has 12 amino acids. Germline values: CDR1 GTSNPN, CDR2 SVGIG (reference sequence). V lost 0 bases and J lost 9, with 12 bases in between. The CDR3 sequence: CAWSVNKGGQYF. CDR3 DNA sequence: TGTGCCTGGAGTGTGAACAAAGGAGGGCAGTACTTC.

The V gene is TRBV2, the J gene TRBJ1-6, with no clear D. CDR1 and CDR2 (germline): SNHLY, FYNNEI. The ends were cut back, 5 bases at V and 5 bases at J, with 10 bases in the middle. CDR3 length: 14 residues. The CDR3 DNA reads as TGTGCCAGCAGTTCACGGGCGGATAATTCACCCCTCCACTTT. It codes for CASSSRADNSPLHF.

This rearrangement joins TRBV7-9 to TRBJ2-2, with D uncertain. Germline CDR1 is SEHNR and CDR2 is FQNEAQ (reference sequence). The CDR3 spans 11 residues. In DNA, the CDR3 is TGTTCGCTAGTCGTTTCCGGGGAGCTGTTTTTT. It is translated as CSLVVSGELFF.

This sequence joins TRBV2 and TRBJ2-1; possible D gene TRBD1, 6 bases. Between the trimmed V and J ends, which lost 3 bases and 9 bases, there was a span of 21 bases. Germline CDR1 and CDR2: SNHLY and FYNNEI. The CDR3 covers 16 residues. CDR3 region: CASSDGGLGRGSEQFF. CDR3 DNA: TGTGCCAGCAGTGATGGGGGTCTGGGCAGGGGATCTGAGCAGTTCTTC.

The chain couples TRBV18 to TRBJ2-3; D is possibly TRBD1 (5 bases). The CDR3 spans 13 residues. The V end was cut by 4 bases, the J end by 2 bases, with 7 bases between. CDR1 is KGHSH and CDR2 is LQKENI in the germline V gene. CDR3 in amino acids: CASSRQTTDTQYF. The CDR3 DNA sequence: TGTGCCAGCTCACGACAGACCACAGATACGCAGTATTTT.

The chain has TRBV12-3 or TRBV12-4 and TRBJ2-1, with D maybe TRBD1 (5 bases). CDR3 length: 12 residues. Trimming shortened V by 1 base and J by 10 bases, and 8 bases separated the two germline ends. CDR3 in DNA: TGTGCCAGCAGTTTAGAGAACAGGGAGCAGTTCTTC. Protein: CASSLENREQFF.

The CDR3 sequence is CASSLEGGTYNEQFF. The CDR3 nucleotides read TGCGCCAGCAGCTTGGAGGGAGGAACCTACAATGAGCAGTTCTTC. The V call is TRBV5-1, the J call TRBJ2-1, with D perhaps TRBD2 (6 bases). CDR1 SGHRS and CDR2 YFSETQ come from the germline V gene. The CDR3 loop spans 15 amino acids. V was shortened by 0 bases and J by 2 bases, with 9 bases between the two germline ends.

The chain is built from TRBV7-2 and TRBJ1-6, with TRBD1 identical over 10 bases. V gave up 4 bases and J gave up 11 bases; unmatched junction bases: 11. The CDR3 spans 16 residues. CDR1 is SGHTA and CDR2 is FQGNSA in the germline V gene. The CDR3 region is CASSSEPGQGLAPLHF. CDR3 in DNA: TGTGCCAGCAGCTCCGAGCCGGGACAGGGGTTGGCACCCCTCCACTTT.

The V gene is TRBV30, the J gene TRBJ2-7, with 7 bases matching TRBD2. Germline V gene sequence: CDR1 GTSNPN, CDR2 SVGIG (reference sequence). The J segment lost 5 bases and the V segment lost 3 bases, leaving 1 base of the junction unmatched. CDR3 length equals 11 residues. CDR3 bases: TGTGCCTGGAGCCGGGGGGACGAGCAGTACTTC. Its translation is CAWSRGDEQYF.

The genes are TRBV18 and TRBJ1-4, with D uncertain. The V gene's germline CDR1 is KGHSH and CDR2 LQKENI. This CDR3 region has 11 residues. V dropped 3 bases and J dropped 6 bases, with 2 bases sitting between them. In nucleotides, the CDR3 is TGTGCCAGCTCACCGTATGAAAAACTGTTTTTT. As protein: CASSPYEKLFF. Combining the CDR3 with reference TRBV18 and TRBJ1-4 gives the whole variable domain NAGVMQNPRHLVRRRGQEARLRCSPMKGHSHVYWYRQLPEEGLKFMVYLQKENIIDESGMPKERFSAEFPKEGPSILRIQQVVRGDSAAYFCASSPYEKLFFGSGTQLSVL.

This clone was observed once. The J gene is TRBJ2-1, the V gene TRBV5-4, with 12 bases that match TRBD2. The V segment lost 5 bases and the J segment 6 bases; nucleotides outside the gene matches: 3. There are 14 residues in the CDR3. Germline loops: CDR1 SGHNT, CDR2 YYREEE (reference sequence). CDR3 bases: TGTGCCAGCAGACTAGCGGGGGGCCCCAATGAGCAGTTCTTC. Translating it yields CASRLAGGPNEQFF.

The rearrangement joins TRBV4-2 to TRBJ1-3, with no clear D. V lost 0 bases and J lost 5, with 8 bases in between. The CDR3 spans 14 residues. In germline, CDR1 is LGHNA, CDR2 YNFKEQ. The CDR3 is CASSQDNTRNTIYF. The CDR3 DNA is TGTGCCAGCAGCCAAGATAATACGAGAAACACCATATATTTT.

The V call is TRBV6-5, the J call TRBJ2-1; D is perhaps TRBD1 (6 bases). V lost 4 bases to trimming and J lost 5 bases, with 12 bases between them. CDR3 length: 14 amino acids. The germline gives CDR1 MNHEY, CDR2 SVGAGI. The CDR3 loop reads CASSSLQGNNEQFF. CDR3 DNA sequence: TGTGCCAGCAGTTCGCTACAGGGAAACAATGAGCAGTTCTTC.

The DNA of the CDR3 is TGTGCCAGCAGCATGGACCTTGGTGAGCAGTTCTTC. It specifies CASSMDLGEQFF. This rearrangement joins TRBV7-2 to TRBJ2-1; no definite D call. The CDR3 totals 12 residues. The ends were cut back, 5 bases at V and 9 bases at J, with 11 bases in the middle. The V gene's germline CDR1 is SGHTA and CDR2 FQGNSA.

Remarks on this clone: It is unclear where the CDR3 begins or ends on the DNA, so no DNA is shown, and the CDR3 is as TCRdb lists it. The rearrangement joins TRBV6-5 to TRBJ2-1; the table gives TRBD2 as D, unverified against the DNA. CDR1 MNHEY and CDR2 SVGAGI come from the germline V gene. The CDR3 adds up to 16 amino acids, both ends counted. CDR3 protein: CASSSSGFSSYNEQFF.

The gene calls are TRBV4-3 and TRBJ1-6; the D gene is possibly TRBD1 (5 bases). Trimming pared 4 bases from V and 7 bases from J, leaving 11 bases between. Germline values: CDR1 LGHNA, CDR2 YSLEER. CDR3 length equals 14 residues. The CDR3, as DNA: TGCGCCAGCAGCCGGGACTTCCACAATTCACCCCTCCACTTT. Its translation: CASSRDFHNSPLHF.

V usage is TRBV6-5 and J usage is TRBJ2-7; 9 nucleotides align to TRBD1. Germline values: CDR1 MNHEY, CDR2 SVGAGI. J gave up 7 bases and V 5 bases, and 12 bases lay outside the gene matches. The length of the CDR3 is 15 residues. The DNA for the CDR3 is TGTGCCAGCAGTCAATACCCGGACAGGGGTGGAGAGCAGTACTTC. It is translated as CASSQYPDRGGEQYF.

The V call is TRBV7-2, the J call TRBJ2-5; 8 positions agree with TRBD2. Per the germline V gene, CDR1 is SGHTA and CDR2 is FQGNSA. The length of the CDR3 is 17 residues. Trimming took 1 base from V and 0 from J; bases not matched to a gene: 7. CDR3 sequence: CASSLVQGGGYQETQYF. Here the CDR3 DNA reads TGTGCCAGCAGCTTAGTTCAGGGCGGGGGGTACCAAGAGACCCAGTACTTC.

The chain carries TRBV11-3 and TRBJ2-1; TRBD2 is a possible D gene (7 bases). Germline lookup yields CDR1 SGHNT and CDR2 YENEEA. The CDR3 length is 16 residues. V was shortened by 6 bases and J by 0 bases, with 15 bases between the two germline ends. CDR3 residues: CASSAVRGGSYNEQFF. As DNA, the CDR3 is TGTGCCAGCAGTGCTGTAAGGGGGGGCTCCTACAATGAGCAGTTCTTC.

CDR3 sequence reads: CASSLNPQETYGYTF. CDR3 in DNA: TGTGCCAGCAGCTTAAACCCACAGGAAACGTATGGCTACACCTTC. The chain joins TRBV7-9 to TRBJ1-2, with a weak D call TRBD1 (5 bases). This CDR3 has 15 residues. Germline V gene sequence: CDR1 SEHNR, CDR2 FQNEAQ (reference sequence). The V end was cut by 2 bases, the J end by 5 bases, with 15 bases between.

The rearrangement links TRBV7-2 to TRBJ1-1; 9 nucleotides agree with TRBD1. Germline V gene data show CDR1 as SGHTA and CDR2 as FQGNSA. The CDR3 spans 18 residues. J gave up 5 bases and V 3 bases, and 16 bases lay outside the gene matches. The CDR3 nucleotides are TGTGCCAGCAGCTTGCGACTACAGGGGGCCAAGGTATCGACTGAAGCTTTCTTT. Translated, it gives CASSLRLQGAKVSTEAFF.

The chain carries TRBV9 and TRBJ1-1; no reliable D call. The V and J ends lost 1 base and 4 bases respectively, with 11 bases between them. This CDR3 region has 14 residues. Looked up from germline, CDR1 is SGDLS and CDR2 is YYNGEE. The CDR3 DNA reads TGTGCCAGCAGCGTAAACAGCCTAACCACTGAAGCTTTCTTT. This gives the protein CASSVNSLTTEAFF.

J is TRBJ2-5 and V is TRBV5-5; D not resolved. Trimming took off 4 bases at V and 5 bases at J, with 12 bases between the two ends. Germline V gene lookup returns CDR1 SGHKS and CDR2 YYEKEE (reference sequence). CDR3 length: 13 amino acids. Here the CDR3 reads CASSPDIQETQYF. The DNA of the CDR3 is TGTGCCAGCAGCCCTGACATTCAGGAGACCCAGTACTTC. Looking up the rest from reference TRBV5-5 and TRBJ2-5 gives the full variable domain: DAGVTQSPTHLIKTRGQQVTLRCSPISGHKSVSWYQQVLGQGPQFIFQYYEKEERGRGNFPDRFSARQFPNYSSELNVNALLLGDSALYLCASSPDIQETQYFGPGTRLLVL.

This sequence joins TRBV9 and TRBJ2-3; D is uncertain. The length of the CDR3 is 13 residues. V lost 0 bases to trimming and J lost 5 bases, with 7 bases between them. Germline-derived CDR1 and CDR2 are SGDLS and YYNGEE. The CDR3 coding sequence is TGTGCCAGCAGCGTAGGGGCTATAGATACGCAGTATTTT. It is translated as CASSVGAIDTQYF. Full variable domain (missing parts from reference TRBV9 and TRBJ2-3): DSGVTQTPKHLITATGQRVTLRCSPRSGDLSVYWYQQSLDQGLQFLIQYYNGEERAKGNILERFSAQQFPDLHSELNLSSLELGDSALYFCASSVGAIDTQYFGPGTRLTVL.

The V and J genes are TRBV6-6 and TRBJ2-2, with D uncertain. The germline V gene has CDR1 MNHNY and CDR2 SVGAGI (reference sequence). There are 12 residues in the CDR3. Trimming took off 7 bases at V and 6 bases at J, with 9 bases between the two ends. This chain's CDR3 is CASIAGSGELFF. In nucleotides, the CDR3 is TGTGCCAGCATAGCTGGGTCCGGGGAGCTGTTTTTT.

J is TRBJ1-1 and V is TRBV7-9; perhaps TRBD1 as D (5 bases). The CDR3 covers 12 residues. Looked up from germline, CDR1 is SEHNR and CDR2 is FQNEAQ (reference sequence). V was cut by 5 bases and J by 11 bases, with 15 bases left in between. Here the CDR3 DNA reads TGTGCCAGCAGCGGGCAGGGTCGGTGGGCTTTCTTT. This codes for CASSGQGRWAFF.

The V gene is TRBV7-9, the J gene TRBJ2-2, with 8 positions matching TRBD2. Per germline, CDR1 SEHNR and CDR2 FQNEAQ (reference sequence). This CDR3 is 16 amino acids long. After removal of 3 bases from V and 2 bases from J, the junction contained 5 bases not matched to a gene. Here the CDR3 DNA reads TGTGCCAGCAGCTTTCAAGCGGGGGCAAACACCGGGGAGCTGTTTTTT. As protein: CASSFQAGANTGELFF.